The present TCR beta chain was sequenced within a study of CD8 T cells in ankylosing spondylitis. In the case of this clonotype: The antigen is not known.

Quantitative molecular-barcoded 5'-RACE generated the TCR beta libraries. TCRdb called the 5' RACE reads again in MiXCR, with one record for every CDR3 protein. The sample shows some 240,000 distinct CDR3 sequences, over 15% of them seen only once. Findings and caveats of the study: A CD8+ phenotype characterized the disease-linked clones, which were relatively rare in peripheral blood. Several of the motif variants were reported before in synovial fluid and blood from reactive arthritis. Ankylosing spondylitis blood appeared to be characterized by a TCR beta motif of fewer than ten highly homologous variants.

Sequencing was done on a sample of blood, either unsorted or a sorted T cell fraction (not recorded which). This sequence was found in a male donor with ankylosing spondylitis or in good health (not recorded which).

The CDR3, as DNA: TGTGCCAGCAGCTTGGCGGGTGGCGGACCCTACGAGCAGTACTTC. The encoded protein is CASSLAGGGPYEQYF. The rearrangement links TRBV5-6 to TRBJ2-7; D gene uncertain. Germline V lookup: CDR1 SGHDT, CDR2 YYEEEE. The length of the CDR3 is 15 residues. V shed 0 bases and J shed 2 bases, with 12 bases lying between them.